One and the same sample provided the 8 T cell receptor beta chains below, sequenced in a study of CD8+CD57+ T cells in acquired aplastic anemia. Profiles of TCR beta VDJ and CDR3 were generated from a genomic DNA template. TCRdb re-called the reads with MiXCR, one entry per CDR3 protein. The sample lists about 150,000 distinct CDR3 sequences, 41% occurring once. The sequencing sample was made of sorted CD4+, CD8+, or CD8+CD57+ T cells (not recorded which) from PBMCs. Source of these receptors: a human donor in good health, serving as a control.

This clonotype was seen many times. The V gene is TRBV10-3, the J gene TRBJ1-2, with 7 positions matching TRBD1. CDR1 ENHRY and CDR2 SYGVKD come from the germline V gene. V was clipped by 4 bases and J by 3 bases; unmatched bases: 5. The CDR3 runs 14 residues. CDR3 loop: CAISVQGGDYGYTF. As DNA, the CDR3 is TGTGCCATCAGTGTTCAGGGGGGGGACTATGGCTACACCTTC.

The chain employs TRBV15 and TRBJ1-4; 10 bases align to TRBD1. This CDR3 is 15 amino acids long. Losses at the gene ends were 10 bases for V and 8 bases for J; bases not matched to a gene: 13. The germline V gene has CDR1 LNHNV and CDR2 YYDKDF (reference sequence). This CDR3 is CASSSLGQGFEKLFF. The CDR3 DNA follows: TGTGCCAGCAGTTCGTTGGGACAGGGGTTCGAAAAACTGTTTTTT.

The sample holds one count of this clonotype. This sequence joins TRBV29-1 and TRBJ2-1; 7 bases are a match to TRBD1. There are 13 residues in the CDR3. J lost 5 bases, V lost 6 bases, and 7 bases had no gene match. CDR1 and CDR2 (germline): SQVTM, ANQGSEA. CDR3 loop: CSVAGTADNEQFF. In DNA, the CDR3 is TGCAGCGTAGCCGGGACAGCCGACAATGAGCAGTTCTTC.

The CDR3 region is CASSRGQGRHQPQHF. CDR3 nucleotide sequence: TGTGCCAGCAGTCGCGGACAGGGCCGCCATCAGCCCCAGCATTTT. The chain uses TRBV7-9 and TRBJ1-5; 8 bases are a match to TRBD1. V was pared by 6 bases and J by 5 bases, with 9 bases of the junction left unmatched. The CDR3 covers 15 residues. Germline CDR1 and CDR2: SEHNR and FQNEAQ (reference sequence).

This chain links TRBV19 with TRBJ2-7; the D is unclear. The CDR3 has 15 amino acids. Trimming took 5 bases from V and 0 from J, leaving 14 bases between them. Germline CDR1 reads LNHDA; CDR2 reads SQIVND (reference sequence). CDR3 nucleotides: TGTGCCAGTAGTGCCGCCACACCGATCTCCTACGAGCAGTACTTC. This encodes CASSAATPISYEQYF.

This clonotype appeared a few times. The chain has TRBV24-1 and TRBJ1-2, with D maybe TRBD1 (6 bases). The CDR3 totals 14 residues. The V gene lost 4 bases and the J gene lost 2 bases, with 10 bases spanning the gap. Germline V CDR1 and CDR2: KGHDR, SFDVKD. CDR3 in amino acids: CATSDLGTNYGYTF. The DNA of the CDR3 is TGTGCCACCAGTGACCTAGGGACAAACTATGGCTACACCTTC.

Concerning this clonotype: Just one base apart from a much larger clone, this may be a read error. The chain links TRBV5-4 to TRBJ2-3, with 12 nucleotides matching TRBD2. V trimming: 1 base; J trimming: 5 bases; junction bases outside the gene matches: 8. This CDR3 is built from 17 residues. The germline gives CDR1 SGHNT, CDR2 YYREEE (reference sequence). The CDR3 here is CASSLSLAGGQGDTQYF. DNA for the CDR3: TGTGCCAGCAGCTTGTCCCTAGCGGGGGGGCAGGGAGATACGCAGTATTTT.

Of note for this clonotype: The junction shows a germline mismatch at one end, possibly a read error. The rearrangement links TRBV7-9 to TRBJ2-5; D perhaps matches TRBD2 (5 bases). Germline V gene lookup returns CDR1 SEHNR and CDR2 FQNEAQ (reference sequence). This CDR3 is built from 11 residues. The CDR3 DNA sequence: TGTGCCAGCAGCTTGGGAGAGACCCAGTGCTTC. Translation gives CASSLGETQCF.